This T cell receptor beta chain derives from a study of T cell repertoires in cytomegalovirus infection (dated by TCRdb to about 2019). For context, the study as a whole: The HLA type of each donor mattered for the analysis, because public TCR beta signatures pointed to carriage of CMV infection along with the matching HLA type.

On the study overall, not on this receptor specifically: The ex vivo response was dominated by HLA-C-restricted CMV-specific TCR beta clonotypes, which also provided the single most frequent clonotype in two of eight donors. In both this cohort and an independent roughly 350-donor cohort, the cumulative frequency of public TCR beta family members distinguished carriers of CMV infection plus the relevant HLA type.

Ends trimmed: V by 3 bases, J by 7 bases; bases unmatched to a gene: 6. Spanning cysteine to phenylalanine, the CDR3 consists of 13 amino acids. The DNA shown is the 39-base CDR3, in frame from base 1. CDR1 and CDR2 were assigned from the germline V gene as SGHRS and YFSETQ. Instrument used: Illumina HiSeq 1500. Clones were called with MiXCR by TCRdb after fastp trimmed the public reads at Q25, and only in-frame beta chains were retained. Merged by CDR3 protein, the rows form single entries marked with the most common genes and DNA. The sample table shows 510,000 or so distinct CDR3 sequences, and about a quarter are seen once. Over 10% of the sample belongs to the ten largest clones. Comments on this clonotype: The target of this receptor is not known. Nothing much larger sits one base from this clone, and base qualities are not available.

This sequence was found in a human donor in good health (CMV status not recorded). Some clones in this sample may be carry-over from other donors' samples. The sample consisted of PBMCs. The chain is encoded by TRBV5-1 joined to TRBJ1-1; 7 middle bases align to TRBD1. The base sequence is TGCGCCAGCAGCTCTTCCAGGGGGAATGAAGCTTTCTTT. This is translated as CASSSSRGNEAFF.